Listed below are T cell receptor beta chains from one sample, sequenced in a study of blood T cell repertoires in COVID-19. This table comes from immunoSEQ multiplex PCR, and its TCRdb copy is limited to in-frame clones, with some not included. Here the sample spans about 190,000 clones, roughly 78% being singletons. Sequenced material: peripheral blood. These receptor sequences come from a woman of 80 years or more with active or convalescent COVID-19. Each CDR3 is given with its conserved first and last residue. D genes are given only for firm matches. The size field is filled for only some rows; it gives once, few, many or a size class.

V	size	J	D	DNA	CDR3
TRBV6-1	NA	TRBJ2-1	TRBD2	TGTGCCAGCAGTGAGACTAGCGGGGAGTACAATGAGCAGTTCTTC	CASSETSGEYNEQFF
TRBV5-1	once	TRBJ1-1	TRBD1	TGCGCCAGCAGCTTGGGATTGACAGGGCGTGGAACTGAAGCTTTCTTT	CASSLGLTGRGTEAFF
TRBV3-1/TRBV3-2	NA	TRBJ1-2	NA	TGTGCCAGCAGCACATCGGGACAATTGAACTATGGCTACACCTTC	CASSTSGQLNYGYTF
TRBV12-3/TRBV12-4	NA	TRBJ1-2	TRBD1	TGTGCCAGCAGACTTCAGGGGGCGCTCGGCTACACCTTC	CASRLQGALGYTF
TRBV4-3	NA	TRBJ2-1	NA	TGCGCCAGCAGCCAAGATTTTAAGACAGGAGATGAGCAGTTCTTC	CASSQDFKTGDEQFF
TRBV9	NA	TRBJ1-6	TRBD1	TGTGCCAGCGGAGGAGACAGGGTTCTTTCACCCCTCCACTTT	CASGGDRVLSPLHF
TRBV30	NA	TRBJ1-5	NA	TGTGCCGGGGGGGGACACCTCAATCAGCCCCAGCATTTT	CAGGGHLNQPQHF
TRBV7-6	NA	TRBJ1-1	NA	TGTGCCAGCAGCCCGGCAAGACTCAGTGAAGCTTTCTTT	CASSPARLSEAFF
TRBV6-5	NA	TRBJ1-1	TRBD1	TGTGCCAGCAGTCGGGACAGACTAAACACTGAAGCTTTCTTT	CASSRDRLNTEAFF
TRBV25-1	NA	TRBJ1-1	TRBD1	TGTGCCAGCAGTGCCACCCTTGGACAGGGGCACACTGAAGCTTTCTTT	CASSATLGQGHTEAFF
TRBV24-1	NA	TRBJ2-4	NA	TGTGCCACCAGTGATTCCAGACTAGCAGGGGCGGGCATTCAGTACTTC	CATSDSRLAGAGIQYF
TRBV27	NA	TRBJ1-4	NA	TGTGCCAGCAGTGCTCGGGGGGGGCGAGGGGAAAAACTGTTTTTT	CASSARGGRGEKLFF
TRBV5-1	once	TRBJ2-7	TRBD2	TGCGCCAGCAGCCGGAAGGGACTAGCGGGGGACCGAACCTACGAGCAGTACTTC	CASSRKGLAGDRTYEQYF
TRBV19	NA	TRBJ1-2	NA	TGTGCCAGTAGTATCCCAGGGAATAACGGCTACACCTTC	CASSIPGNNGYTF